The 13 T cell receptor beta chains listed next were all sequenced from one sample in a study of graft-versus-host responses after intestinal transplantation. Co-plating was performed using 200,000 CFSE-labeled responder cells and 200,000 irradiated, violet-dye-labeled stimulator cells. This table comes from immunoSEQ multiplex PCR, and its TCRdb copy is limited to in-frame clones, with some not included. The repertoire has approximately 7,000 clones, 25% to 40% of them found once; the top ten carry 6%. The sample here was alloreactive CD8+ T cells from a mixed lymphocyte reaction culture, taken before transplantation. As to subset: CFSE-low proliferating T cells sorted from approximately six-day pre-transplant mixed lymphocyte reaction (GvH or HvG direction). The origin of the receptors is a human patient who was an organ donor for intestinal transplantation.

J is TRBJ1-2 and V is TRBV11-2; D is ambiguous. CDR1 is SGHAT and CDR2 is FQNNGV in the germline V gene. Trimming cost V 4 bases and J 8 bases, with 8 bases left between them. The CDR3 loop spans 11 amino acids. CDR3 loop: CASSSREGYTF. As DNA, the CDR3 is TGTGCCAGCAGCTCAAGGGAGGGCTACACCTTC.

This clone was detected a few times. The V gene is TRBV12-5, the J gene TRBJ1-6, with a tentative D call TRBD1 (6 bases). The CDR3 contains 14 residues. V was clipped by 0 bases and J by 10 bases, with 10 bases between them. The germline gives CDR1 LGHNT, CDR2 FRNRAP. CDR3 DNA: TGTGCTAGTGGTTTGGTAACAGGGAACTCACCCCTCCACTTT. Translation gives CASGLVTGNSPLHF.

This clone has more than one count but fewer than ten. The junction shows a germline mismatch at one end, possibly a read error. The chain couples TRBV5-8 to TRBJ2-7; TRBD2 aligns across 8 bases. CDR1 SGHTS and CDR2 YDEGEE come from the germline V gene. The CDR3 length is 14 residues. CDR3 bases: TGCGCCAGCAGCCCGGGACTAGTAGCCTACGAGCAGTACTTC. It specifies CASSPGLVAYEQYF.

This chain connects TRBV4-3 to TRBJ2-7; TRBD1 aligns across 9 bases. With 3 bases clipped from V and 3 bases from J, the junction kept 9 bases outside the gene matches. CDR3 size: 16 residues. The germline V gene encodes CDR1 LGHNA and CDR2 YSLEER. The CDR3 sequence: CASSQLPGQGIYEQYF. The CDR3 nucleotides read TGCGCCAGCAGCCAGCTCCCGGGACAGGGAATCTACGAGCAGTACTTC.

This clone has only a few counts. A read error may produce the germline difference seen at one junction end. This chain uses TRBV6-6 with TRBJ2-7; D possibly corresponds to TRBD1 (5 bases). The CDR3 contains 15 residues. CDR1 MNHNY and CDR2 SVGAGI come from the germline V gene (reference sequence). The CDR3 here is CAISDPAGKDYEQYF. The CDR3 DNA is TGTGCCATCAGTGACCCCGCAGGGAAGGACTACGAGCAGTACTTC.

This clone was seen a single time. V usage is TRBV27 and J usage is TRBJ2-7; 9 nucleotides align to TRBD1. Germline V gene data show CDR1 as MNHEY and CDR2 as SMNVEV (reference sequence). The V segment lost 3 bases and the J segment 2 bases; nucleotides outside the gene matches: 5. The CDR3 has 15 residues. The CDR3 DNA sequence: TGTGCCAGCAGTTTCGGGACAGGGTTGCCCTACGAGCAGTACTTC. It translates to CASSFGTGLPYEQYF.

This chain uses TRBV5-4 with TRBJ1-1, with 10 bases lining up with TRBD1. V shed 3 bases and J 5 bases; nucleotides not matched to a gene: 10. This CDR3 is built from 16 residues. CDR1 and CDR2 from the germline V gene are SGHNT and YYREEE (reference sequence). CDR3 sequence reads: CASSWGTGDSRTEAFF. CDR3 bases: TGTGCCAGCAGCTGGGGGACAGGGGATAGTAGGACTGAAGCTTTCTTT. Based on the CDR3 plus reference TRBV5-4 and TRBJ1-1, the full variable domain is ETGVTQSPTHLIKTRGQQVTLRCSSQSGHNTVSWYQQALGQGPQFIFQYYREEENGRGNFPPRFSGLQFPNYSSELNVNALELDDSALYLCASSWGTGDSRTEAFFGQGTRLTVV.

There are a few counts of this clone. The gene calls are TRBV10-3 and TRBJ2-3, with 13 positions matching TRBD2. The CDR3 loop spans 19 amino acids. V lost 5 bases, J lost 1 base, and 12 bases stayed unmatched. The germline gives CDR1 ENHRY, CDR2 SYGVKD. The CDR3 nucleotides are TGTGCCATCAGTTCCCGCCGGACTAGCGGGGGATACCGCACAGATACGCAGTATTTT. It is translated as CAISSRRTSGGYRTDTQYF.

By its share, this clone is medium-sized. The CDR3 sequence: CASSLYAIATNEKLFF. The CDR3 coding sequence is TGTGCCAGCAGCTTATACGCGATTGCAACTAATGAAAAACTGTTTTTT. V usage is TRBV7-8 and J usage is TRBJ1-4, with unresolved D. The ends were cut back, 2 bases at V and 0 bases at J, with 10 bases in the middle. The CDR3 has 16 residues. CDR1 and CDR2 from the germline V gene are SGHVS and FQNEAQ.

The CDR3 reads CASSVESRTRELFF. The CDR3 coding sequence is TGTGCCAGCAGCGTGGAATCTCGAACCCGGGAGCTGTTTTTT. The chain joins TRBV9 to TRBJ2-2; D is ambiguous. V shed 2 bases and J shed 9 bases, with 14 bases lying between them. The CDR3 loop spans 14 amino acids. The V gene's germline CDR1 is SGDLS and CDR2 YYNGEE.

This chain joins TRBV19 and TRBJ1-1; the D gene is possibly TRBD1 (6 bases). This CDR3 is 13 amino acids long. V lost 3 bases to trimming and J lost 8 bases, with 13 bases between them. CDR1 and CDR2 (germline): LNHDA, SQIVND (reference sequence). The CDR3 loop reads CASSITGAGEAFF. The CDR3 nucleotides read TGTGCCAGTAGTATTACGGGGGCAGGGGAAGCTTTCTTT.

This clone has just a few counts. This chain links TRBV7-6 with TRBJ2-5, with D tentatively TRBD1 or TRBD2 (5 bases each). Trimming took 1 base from V and 1 from J, leaving 7 bases between them. This CDR3 contains 14 residues. The V gene's germline CDR1 is SGHVS and CDR2 FNYEAQ. This CDR3 is CASSLVGVQETQYF. Here the CDR3 DNA reads TGTGCCAGCAGCTTAGTGGGGGTCCAAGAGACCCAGTACTTC.

This chain joins TRBV19 and TRBJ2-2; 9 bases fit TRBD2. Germline-derived CDR1 and CDR2 are LNHDA and SQIVND (reference sequence). The CDR3 has 14 amino acids. V gave up 9 bases and J gave up 6 bases; unmatched junction bases: 8. DNA for the CDR3: TGTGCCAGCGAGAGCGGGGGGCCCTCCGGGGAGCTGTTTTTT. Encoded protein: CASESGGPSGELFF.